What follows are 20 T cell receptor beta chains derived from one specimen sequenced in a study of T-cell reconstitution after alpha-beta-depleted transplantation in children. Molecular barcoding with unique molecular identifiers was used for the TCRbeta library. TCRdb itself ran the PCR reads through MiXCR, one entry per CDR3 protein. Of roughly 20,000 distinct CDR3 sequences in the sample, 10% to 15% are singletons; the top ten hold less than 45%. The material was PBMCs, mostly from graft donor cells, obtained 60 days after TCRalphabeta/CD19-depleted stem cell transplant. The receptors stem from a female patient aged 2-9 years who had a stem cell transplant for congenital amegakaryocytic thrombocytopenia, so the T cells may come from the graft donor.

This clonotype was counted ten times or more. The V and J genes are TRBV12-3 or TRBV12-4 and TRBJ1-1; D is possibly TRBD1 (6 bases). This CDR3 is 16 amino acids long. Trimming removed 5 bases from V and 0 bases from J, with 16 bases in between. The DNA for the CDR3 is TGTGCCAGCAGTCCCCGTAACAGGGAGATGAACACTGAAGCTTTCTTT. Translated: CASSPRNREMNTEAFF.

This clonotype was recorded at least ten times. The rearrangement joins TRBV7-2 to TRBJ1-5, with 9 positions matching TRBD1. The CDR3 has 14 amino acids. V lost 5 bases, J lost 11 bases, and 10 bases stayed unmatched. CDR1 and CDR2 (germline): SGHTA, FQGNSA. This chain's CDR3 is CASSGGTGRRAQHF. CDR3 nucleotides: TGTGCCAGCAGCGGAGGGACAGGGAGGCGGGCCCAGCATTTT.

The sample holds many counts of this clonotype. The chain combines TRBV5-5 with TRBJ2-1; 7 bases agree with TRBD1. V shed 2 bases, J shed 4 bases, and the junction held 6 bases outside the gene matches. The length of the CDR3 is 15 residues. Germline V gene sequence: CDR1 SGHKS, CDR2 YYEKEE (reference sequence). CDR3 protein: CASSFDRELYNEQFF. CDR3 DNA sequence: TGTGCCAGCAGCTTCGACAGGGAGCTTTACAATGAGCAGTTCTTC.

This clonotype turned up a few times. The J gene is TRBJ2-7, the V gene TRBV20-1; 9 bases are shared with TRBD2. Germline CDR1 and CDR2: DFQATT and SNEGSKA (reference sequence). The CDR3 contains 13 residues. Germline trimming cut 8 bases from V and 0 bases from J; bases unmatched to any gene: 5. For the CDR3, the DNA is TGCAGTTTAGCGGGGGATGGCTCCTACGAGCAGTACTTC. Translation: CSLAGDGSYEQYF.

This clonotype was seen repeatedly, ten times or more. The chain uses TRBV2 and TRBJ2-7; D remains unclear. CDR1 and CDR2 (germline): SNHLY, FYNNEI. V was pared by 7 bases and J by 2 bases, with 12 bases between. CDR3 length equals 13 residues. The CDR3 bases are TGTGCCAGCAAATTCGGAACCCCCTACGAGCAGTACTTC. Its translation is CASKFGTPYEQYF.

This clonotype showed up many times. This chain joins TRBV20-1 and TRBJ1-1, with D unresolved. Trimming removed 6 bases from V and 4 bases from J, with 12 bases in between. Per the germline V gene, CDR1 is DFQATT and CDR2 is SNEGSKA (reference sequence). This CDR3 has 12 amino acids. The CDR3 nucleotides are TGCAGTGCGGCCCGGCGTGGCACTGAAGCTTTCTTT. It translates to CSAARRGTEAFF.

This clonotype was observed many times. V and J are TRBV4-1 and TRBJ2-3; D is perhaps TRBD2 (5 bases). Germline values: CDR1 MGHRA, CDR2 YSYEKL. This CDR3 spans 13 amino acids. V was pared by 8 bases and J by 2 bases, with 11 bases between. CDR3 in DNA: TGCGCCAGCCAGCGGCGGAACACAGATACGCAGTATTTT. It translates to CASQRRNTDTQYF.

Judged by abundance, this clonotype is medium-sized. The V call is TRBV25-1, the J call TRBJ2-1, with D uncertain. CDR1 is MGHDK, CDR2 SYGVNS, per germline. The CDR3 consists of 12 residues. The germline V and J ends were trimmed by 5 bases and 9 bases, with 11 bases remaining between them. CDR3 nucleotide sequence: TGTGCCAGCAGTAATCGGTGGTCTGAGCAGTTCTTC. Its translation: CASSNRWSEQFF.

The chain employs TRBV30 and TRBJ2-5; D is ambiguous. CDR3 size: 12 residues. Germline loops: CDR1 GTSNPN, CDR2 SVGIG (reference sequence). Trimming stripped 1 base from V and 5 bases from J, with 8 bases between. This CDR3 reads CAWSGGIETQYF. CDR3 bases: TGTGCCTGGAGTGGTGGGATTGAGACCCAGTACTTC.

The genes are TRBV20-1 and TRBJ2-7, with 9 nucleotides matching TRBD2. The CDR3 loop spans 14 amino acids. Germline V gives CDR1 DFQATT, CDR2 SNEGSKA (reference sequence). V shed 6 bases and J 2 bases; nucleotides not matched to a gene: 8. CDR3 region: CSASVAGATYEQYF. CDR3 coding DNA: TGCAGTGCGAGTGTAGCGGGAGCTACCTACGAGCAGTACTTC.

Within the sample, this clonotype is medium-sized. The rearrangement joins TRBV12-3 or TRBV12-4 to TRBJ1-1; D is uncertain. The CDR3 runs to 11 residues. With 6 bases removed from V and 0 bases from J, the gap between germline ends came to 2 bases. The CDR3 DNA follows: TGTGCCAGCAGGTTGAACACTGAAGCTTTCTTT. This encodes CASRLNTEAFF.

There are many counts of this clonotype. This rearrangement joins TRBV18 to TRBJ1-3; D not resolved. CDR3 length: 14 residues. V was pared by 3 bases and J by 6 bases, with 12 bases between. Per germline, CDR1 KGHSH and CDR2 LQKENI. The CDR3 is CASSPLRNENTIYF. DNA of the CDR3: TGTGCCAGCTCACCGCTGAGGAACGAAAACACCATATATTTT. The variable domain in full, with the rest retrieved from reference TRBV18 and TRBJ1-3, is NAGVMQNPRHLVRRRGQEARLRCSPMKGHSHVYWYRQLPEEGLKFMVYLQKENIIDESGMPKERFSAEFPKEGPSILRIQQVVRGDSAAYFCASSPLRNENTIYFGEGSWLTVV.

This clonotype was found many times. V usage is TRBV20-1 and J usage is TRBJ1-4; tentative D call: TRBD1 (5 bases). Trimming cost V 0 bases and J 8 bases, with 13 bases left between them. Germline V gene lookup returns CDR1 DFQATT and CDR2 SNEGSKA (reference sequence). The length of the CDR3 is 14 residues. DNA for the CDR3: TGCAGTGCTAGAGATCTGAGGGGACGGGAAAAACTGTTTTTT. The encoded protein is CSARDLRGREKLFF.

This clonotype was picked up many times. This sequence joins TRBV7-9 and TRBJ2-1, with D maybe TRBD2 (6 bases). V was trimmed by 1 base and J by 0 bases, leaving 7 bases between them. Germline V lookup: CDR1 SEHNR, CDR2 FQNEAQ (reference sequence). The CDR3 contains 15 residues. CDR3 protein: CASSLDGSSYNEQFF. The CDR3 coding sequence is TGTGCCAGCAGCTTAGACGGGAGCTCCTACAATGAGCAGTTCTTC.

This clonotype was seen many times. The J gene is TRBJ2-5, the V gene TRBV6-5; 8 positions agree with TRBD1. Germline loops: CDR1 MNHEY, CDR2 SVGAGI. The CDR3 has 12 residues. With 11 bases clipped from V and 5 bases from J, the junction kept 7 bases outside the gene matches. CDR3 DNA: TGTGCCGCAGGGGGCTTAGGGGAGACCCAGTACTTC. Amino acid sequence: CAAGGLGETQYF.

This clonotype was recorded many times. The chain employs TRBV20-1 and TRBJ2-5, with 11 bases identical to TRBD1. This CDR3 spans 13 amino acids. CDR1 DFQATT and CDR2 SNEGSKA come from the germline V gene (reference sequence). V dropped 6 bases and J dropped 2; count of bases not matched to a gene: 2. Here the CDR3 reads CSAGQGGQETQYF. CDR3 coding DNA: TGCAGTGCGGGACAGGGGGGGCAAGAGACCCAGTACTTC.

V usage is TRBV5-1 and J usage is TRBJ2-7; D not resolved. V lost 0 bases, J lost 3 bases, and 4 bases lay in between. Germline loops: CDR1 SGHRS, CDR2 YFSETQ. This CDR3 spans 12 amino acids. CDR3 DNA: TGCGCCAGCAGCTTGGATTACTACGAGCAGTACTTC. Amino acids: CASSLDYYEQYF.

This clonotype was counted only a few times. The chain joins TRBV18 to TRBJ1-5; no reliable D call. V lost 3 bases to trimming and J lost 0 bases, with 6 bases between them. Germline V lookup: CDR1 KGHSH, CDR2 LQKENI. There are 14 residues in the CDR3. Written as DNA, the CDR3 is TGTGCCAGCTCACCGGGATATAGCAATCAGCCCCAGCATTTT. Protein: CASSPGYSNQPQHF.

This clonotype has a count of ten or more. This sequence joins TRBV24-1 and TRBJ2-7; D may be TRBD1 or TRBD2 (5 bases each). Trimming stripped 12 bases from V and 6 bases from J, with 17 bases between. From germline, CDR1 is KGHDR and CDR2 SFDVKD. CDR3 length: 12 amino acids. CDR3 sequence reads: CADGGRAFEQYF. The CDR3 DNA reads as TGTGCCGATGGAGGCAGGGCGTTCGAGCAGTACTTC.

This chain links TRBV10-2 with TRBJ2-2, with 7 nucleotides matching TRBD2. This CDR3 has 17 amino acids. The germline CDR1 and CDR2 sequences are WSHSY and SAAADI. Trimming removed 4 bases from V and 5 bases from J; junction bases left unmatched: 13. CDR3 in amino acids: CASSGSKGREWTGELFF. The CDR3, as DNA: TGCGCCAGCAGTGGAAGCAAGGGGCGGGAGTGGACCGGGGAGCTGTTTTTT.